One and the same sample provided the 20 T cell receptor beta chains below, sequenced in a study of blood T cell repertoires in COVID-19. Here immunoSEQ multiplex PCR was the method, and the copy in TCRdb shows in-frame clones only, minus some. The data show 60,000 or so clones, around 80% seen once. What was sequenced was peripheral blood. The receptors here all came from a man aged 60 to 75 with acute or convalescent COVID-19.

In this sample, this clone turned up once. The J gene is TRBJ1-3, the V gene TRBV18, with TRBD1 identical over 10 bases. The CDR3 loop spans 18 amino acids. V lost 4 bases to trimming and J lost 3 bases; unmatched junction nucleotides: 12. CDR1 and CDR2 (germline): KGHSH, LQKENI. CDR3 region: CASSLGPGQGRSGNTIYF. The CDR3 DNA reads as TGTGCCAGCTCACTTGGACCGGGACAGGGGAGAAGTGGAAACACCATATATTTT.

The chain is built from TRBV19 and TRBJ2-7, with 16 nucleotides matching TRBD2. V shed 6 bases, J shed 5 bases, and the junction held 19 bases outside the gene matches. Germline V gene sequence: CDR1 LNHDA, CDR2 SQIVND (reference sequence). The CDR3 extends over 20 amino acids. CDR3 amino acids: CASRPSLGTSGGAVGNEQYF. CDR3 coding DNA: TGTGCCAGTAGGCCGTCCCTCGGGACTAGCGGGGGGGCCGTCGGGAACGAGCAGTACTTC.

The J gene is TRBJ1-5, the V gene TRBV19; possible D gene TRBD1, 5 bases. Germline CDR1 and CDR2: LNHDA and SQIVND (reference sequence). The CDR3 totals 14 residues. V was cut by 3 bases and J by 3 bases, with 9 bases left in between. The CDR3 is CASSMGLSNQPQHF. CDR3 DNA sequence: TGTGCCAGTAGTATGGGACTTTCCAATCAGCCCCAGCATTTT.

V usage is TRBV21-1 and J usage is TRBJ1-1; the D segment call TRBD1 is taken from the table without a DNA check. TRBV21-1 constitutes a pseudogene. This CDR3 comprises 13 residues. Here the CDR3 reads CASSKVDRGEAFF. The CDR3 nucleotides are TGTGCCAGCAGCAAAGTGGACAGGGGAGAAGCTTTCTTT.

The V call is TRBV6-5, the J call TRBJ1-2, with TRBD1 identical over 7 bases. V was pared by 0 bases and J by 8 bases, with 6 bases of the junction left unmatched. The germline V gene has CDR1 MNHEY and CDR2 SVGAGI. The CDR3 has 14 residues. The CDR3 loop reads CASSYSRQGIGYTF. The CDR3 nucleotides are TGTGCCAGCAGTTACTCGAGACAGGGTATCGGCTACACCTTC.

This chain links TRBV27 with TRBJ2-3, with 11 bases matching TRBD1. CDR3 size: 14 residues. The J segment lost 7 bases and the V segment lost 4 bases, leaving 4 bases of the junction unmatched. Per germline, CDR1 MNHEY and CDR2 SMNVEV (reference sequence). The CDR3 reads CASSSGQGANTQYF. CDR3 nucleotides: TGTGCCAGCAGTTCTGGACAGGGGGCTAATACGCAGTATTTT.

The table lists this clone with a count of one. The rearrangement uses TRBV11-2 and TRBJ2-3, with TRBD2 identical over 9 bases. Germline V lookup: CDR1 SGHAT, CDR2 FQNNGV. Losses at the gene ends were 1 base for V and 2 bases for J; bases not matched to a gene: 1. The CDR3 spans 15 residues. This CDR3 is CASSLGGGVTDTQYF. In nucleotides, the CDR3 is TGTGCCAGCAGCTTAGGCGGGGGGGTCACAGATACGCAGTATTTT.

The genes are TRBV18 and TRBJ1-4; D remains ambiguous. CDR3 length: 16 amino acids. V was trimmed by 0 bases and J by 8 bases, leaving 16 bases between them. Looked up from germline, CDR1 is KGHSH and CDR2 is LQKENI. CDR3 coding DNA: TGTGCCAGCTCACCACCGTACGGACTCGTGGGGGAAAAACTGTTTTTT. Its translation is CASSPPYGLVGEKLFF.

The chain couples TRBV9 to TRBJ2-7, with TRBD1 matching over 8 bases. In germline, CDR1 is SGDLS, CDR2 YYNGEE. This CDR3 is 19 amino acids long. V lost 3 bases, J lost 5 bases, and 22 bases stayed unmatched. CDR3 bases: TGTGCCAGCAGCGGGATGACGCTTGGACAGGGCCCACCTAGGGACGAGCAGTACTTC. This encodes CASSGMTLGQGPPRDEQYF.

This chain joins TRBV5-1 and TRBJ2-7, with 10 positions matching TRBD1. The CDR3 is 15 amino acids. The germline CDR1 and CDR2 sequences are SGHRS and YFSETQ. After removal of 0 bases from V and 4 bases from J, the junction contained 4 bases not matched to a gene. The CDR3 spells CASSLEGTGDYEQYF. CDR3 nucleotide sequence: TGCGCCAGCAGCTTGGAAGGGACAGGGGATTACGAGCAGTACTTC.

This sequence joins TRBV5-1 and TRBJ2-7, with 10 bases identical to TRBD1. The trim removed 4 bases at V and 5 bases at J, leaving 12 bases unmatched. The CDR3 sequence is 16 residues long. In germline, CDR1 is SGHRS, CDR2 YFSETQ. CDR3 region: CASSPGPGQGTNEQYF. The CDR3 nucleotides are TGCGCCAGCAGCCCCGGGCCGGGACAGGGGACTAACGAGCAGTACTTC.

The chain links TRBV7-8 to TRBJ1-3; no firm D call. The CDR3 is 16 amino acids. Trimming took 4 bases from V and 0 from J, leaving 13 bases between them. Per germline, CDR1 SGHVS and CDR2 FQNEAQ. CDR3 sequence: CASSSLDGSSGNTIYF. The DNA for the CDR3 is TGTGCCAGCAGCTCCCTAGACGGAAGCTCTGGAAACACCATATATTTT.

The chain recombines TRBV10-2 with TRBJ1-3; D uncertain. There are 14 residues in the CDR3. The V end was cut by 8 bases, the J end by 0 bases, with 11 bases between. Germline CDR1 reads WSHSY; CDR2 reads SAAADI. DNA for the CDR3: TGCGCCAGCGCCCCGACACACTCTGGAAACACCATATATTTT. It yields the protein CASAPTHSGNTIYF.

CDR3 DNA sequence: TGTGCCAGCAGCTCGGTGTACGAGCAGTACTTC. Its translation: CASSSVYEQYF. The chain links TRBV5-4 to TRBJ2-7; D unresolved. CDR3 size: 11 residues. V lost 3 bases and J lost 4, with 5 bases in between. Germline lookup yields CDR1 SGHNT and CDR2 YYREEE (reference sequence).

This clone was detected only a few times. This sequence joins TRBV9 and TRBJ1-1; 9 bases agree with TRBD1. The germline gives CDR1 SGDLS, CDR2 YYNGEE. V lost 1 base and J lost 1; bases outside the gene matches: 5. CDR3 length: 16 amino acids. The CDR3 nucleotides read TGTGCCAGCAGCGTACGTTCGGGACAGGGGAACACTGAAGCTTTCTTT. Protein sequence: CASSVRSGQGNTEAFF.

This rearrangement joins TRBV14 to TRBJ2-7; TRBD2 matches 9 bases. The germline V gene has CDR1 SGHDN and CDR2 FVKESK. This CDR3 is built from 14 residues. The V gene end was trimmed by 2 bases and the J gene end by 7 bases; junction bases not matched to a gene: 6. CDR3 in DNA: TGTGCCAGCAGCCAACTAGCGGGGCGCGGGGAGCAGTACTTC. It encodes CASSQLAGRGEQYF.

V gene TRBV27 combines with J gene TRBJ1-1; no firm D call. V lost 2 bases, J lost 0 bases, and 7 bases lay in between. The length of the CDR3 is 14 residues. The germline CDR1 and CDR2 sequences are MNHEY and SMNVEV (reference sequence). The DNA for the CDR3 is TGTGCCAGCAGTTTAGGCATAATGAACACTGAAGCTTTCTTT. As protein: CASSLGIMNTEAFF.

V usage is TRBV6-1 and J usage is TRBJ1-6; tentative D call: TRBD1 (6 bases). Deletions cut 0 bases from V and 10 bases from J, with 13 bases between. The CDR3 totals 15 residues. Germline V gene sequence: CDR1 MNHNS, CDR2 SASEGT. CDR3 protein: CASSEAWWGQSPLHF. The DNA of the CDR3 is TGTGCCAGCAGTGAAGCGTGGTGGGGGCAATCACCCCTCCACTTT.

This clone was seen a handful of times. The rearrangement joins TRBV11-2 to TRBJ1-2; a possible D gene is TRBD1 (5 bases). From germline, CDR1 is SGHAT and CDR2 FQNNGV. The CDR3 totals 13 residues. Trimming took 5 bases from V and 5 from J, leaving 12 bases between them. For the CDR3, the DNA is TGTGCCAGCAGCGCGGGGGAGGGGTATGGCTACACCTTC. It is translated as CASSAGEGYGYTF.

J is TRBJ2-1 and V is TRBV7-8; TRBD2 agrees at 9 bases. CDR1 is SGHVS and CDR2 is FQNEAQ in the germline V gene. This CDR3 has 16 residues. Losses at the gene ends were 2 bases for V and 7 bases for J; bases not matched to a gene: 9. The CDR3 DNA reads TGTGCCAGCAGCTTACAGGCGGGGGGGCCTGGGAATGAGCAGTTCTTC. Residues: CASSLQAGGPGNEQFF.